This T cell receptor beta chain appears in the sequencing data of a study of T cells in Graves' hyperthyroidism and ophthalmopathy (dated by TCRdb to between 2019 and 2020). With respect to the entire study: To identify distinguishing TCR V-J signatures, a discovery cohort of roughly 100 patients was used, comprising some 43 with Graves' ophthalmopathy and around 57 with stable Graves' hyperthyroidism. Prospective prediction of ophthalmopathy was tested in an independent validation cohort of some 20 hyperthyroidism patients and roughly 16 patients who later progressed to ophthalmopathy. For training and testing, the approximately 97 patients in the discovery cohort were randomly divided in a 7:3 ratio. According to the paper, TCR Vbeta CDR3 sequencing was carried out on some 140 peripheral blood samples, which came from over 40 ophthalmopathy, some 73 hyperthyroidism and approximately 17 progressor patients. Thyroid tissue and blood T-cell repertoires from roughly 6 Graves' hyperthyroidism patients were also compared in the study. After blood sampling, hyperthyroidism patients were treated with methimazole at a starting dose of 30 mg daily, and ophthalmopathy patients were treated with high-dose intravenous methylprednisolone.

The TCR beta CDR3 regions were amplified from the RNA transcripts. A first-round RT-PCR of the TCR CDR3 used the HTBI primer set with the Qiagen OneStep RT-PCR kit. Libraries were constructed in a second round of multiplex PCR, after which size selection and purification were performed. Sequencing of the libraries was done on an Illumina HiSeq2000 using paired-end 100 bp reads. In the source study's methods: SOAPnuke was used to process the raw data, removing reads that contained adapters or uncalled bases, had a mean Phred below 15, or lacked an exact match to the constant primer or identifier. COPE v1.2.5 was used to merge high-quality paired reads, and clonotypes were defined as unique nucleotide sequences. MiTCR v1.1 was used to align clonotypes to the IMGT TRBV, TRBD and TRBJ reference segments. Only V-J combinations with frequency above 0.0001, covering 98% to 99.2% of repertoires, were analysed. A TCS score was defined as the ratio between F50 (clonal expansion) and ExV (chaos), using BLOSUM62-based TCRdist between CDR3 peptides within each V-J. Welch's t-statistics and random forest reduced several hundred V-J features to roughly 13, which were used in a naive Bayes classifier (R e1071). The Morisita-Horn index was used to measure how similar the thyroid and blood repertoires were. TCRdb reprocessing: public reads trimmed at Q25 with fastp, clones called with MiXCR, in-frame beta chains kept. CDR3 protein duplicates are merged, each entry listing the most common genes and DNA. The V and J calls and clone size are TCRdb's, not the authors'. The sample table records 660,000 or so distinct CDR3 sequences; roughly 46% of these occur just once. The ten largest clones capture less than 8.5% of the sample.

The study excluded patients with uncontrolled infections, other autoimmune diseases, pregnancy or lactation. Clinical symptoms, serum thyroxine and TRAb, thyroid ultrasound, and orbital computed tomography formed the basis for the diagnoses. Total RNA was extracted using Trizol reagent, and RNA quality was assessed on an Agilent 2100 Bioanalyzer. For this chain, trimming is 6 bases at the V end and 3 bases at the J end, and the number of junction bases without a gene match is 2. The CDR3 has 15 amino acids, counting the end cysteine and phenylalanine. The CDR3 DNA has 45 bases and is translated from base 1. Sequences SNHLY (CDR1) and FYNNEI (CDR2) are obtained from the germline V gene. General study outcomes and caveats: Blood samples also contained most of the expanded thyroid clonotypes (frequency above 0.001), which suggests that blood repertoires may reflect thyroid immune responses. In cross-validation, a model built on a 13 V-J signature told ophthalmopathy apart from stable hyperthyroidism with 87.88% sensitivity and roughly 81% specificity, and in testing the same model reached 80%/75%. Sample size was not statistically predetermined, and blinding of investigators to group allocation was not performed. In validation, the model predicted progression to ophthalmopathy a median of roughly six months before onset, with about 70% sensitivity and about 75% specificity.

This clonotype was found a few times. Its antigen specificity is not known. Base qualities are not recorded, but no much larger clone differs from it by a single base. The sequence derives from an adult man with Graves' disease, either hyperthyroidism or ophthalmopathy (not recorded which). The sample comprised peripheral blood or thyroid tissue (not recorded which). The V and J segments used are TRBV2 and TRBJ2-2; 12 bases in the junction line up with TRBD2. The bases read TGTGCCAGCAGCTGGACTAGCGGGGACACCGGGGAGCTGTTTTTT. The resulting protein is CASSWTSGDTGELFF.